The clone carrying this T cell receptor (beta chain) was counted between two and nine times. Its antigen is unknown. The data originate from a study of identical twins. Study-wide results and limits: Insertions were reduced in abundant cord blood beta clonotypes but not in memory repertoires. For out-of-frame beta sequences, excess twin sharing was weaker.

The CDR3 has 13 amino acids. V gave up 4 bases and J gave up 2 bases; unmatched junction bases: 2. Per germline, CDR1 MNHNS and CDR2 SASEGT. TCRdb re-analysed the 5' RACE reads in MiXCR, keeping a single row per CDR3 protein. The data hold fewer than 900,000 distinct CDR3 sequences, with approximately 18% observed a single time. The same data also contributed to another study, on T cells expressing NK-cell markers. That source reports: Evidence did not settle whether expanded NKG2C+ T cell clones targeted HCMV.

Sequencing was carried out using PBMCs. This clonotype was sampled from a woman aged 18-30 years in good health. The chain has TRBV6-1 and TRBJ2-7, with 7 bases fitting TRBD1. The DNA of the CDR3 is TGTGCCAGCAGTGCGGGACAGCCCTACGAGCAGTACTTC. This encodes CASSAGQPYEQYF.